Following are 5 T cell receptor beta chains from one sample sequenced in a study of blood T cell repertoires in COVID-19. Sequencing was performed with immunoSEQ multiplex PCR; in TCRdb, only in-frame clones are kept and a portion is missing. The data show a few hundred thousand clones, roughly nine tenths seen once. Sequenced material: peripheral blood. These receptors came from a woman aged 25 to 45 with COVID-19, enrolled during active disease.

This chain connects TRBV19 to TRBJ2-3, with a weak D call TRBD1 (6 bases). The V and J ends lost 5 bases and 3 bases respectively, with 18 bases between them. The CDR3 spans 16 residues. Germline assignment: CDR1 LNHDA and CDR2 SQIVND (reference sequence). The CDR3 spells CASSALQGRGTDTQYF. The CDR3 region has the DNA TGTGCCAGTAGTGCACTACAGGGTAGGGGGACAGATACGCAGTATTTT.

The chain combines TRBV19 with TRBJ2-1; D perhaps matches TRBD2 (5 bases). The length of the CDR3 is 15 residues. The V end lost 3 bases, the J end lost 8 bases, and 17 bases lay between the germline ends. Germline CDR1 reads LNHDA; CDR2 reads SQIVND (reference sequence). The CDR3 DNA reads TGTGCCAGTAGTATTGGTTTTGCGGAGAGGGATGAGCAGTTCTTC. Its protein product is CASSIGFAERDEQFF.

The chain joins TRBV25-1 to TRBJ1-4; the D is unclear. V was shortened by 6 bases and J by 6 bases, with 8 bases between the two germline ends. Germline V gene data show CDR1 as MGHDK and CDR2 as SYGVNS. This CDR3 comprises 12 residues. The CDR3 region is CASRQNHEKLFF. CDR3 nucleotide sequence: TGTGCCAGCAGACAGAACCATGAAAAACTGTTTTTT.

In its sample, this clone was seen a few times. This sequence joins TRBV27 and TRBJ1-1; the D is unclear. This CDR3 is built from 14 residues. Germline V gene sequence: CDR1 MNHEY, CDR2 SMNVEV (reference sequence). Trimming took off 2 bases at V and 2 bases at J, with 9 bases between the two ends. The CDR3 here is CASSLTLQNTEAFF. Written as DNA, the CDR3 is TGTGCCAGCAGTTTAACACTACAAAACACTGAAGCTTTCTTT.

The rearrangement joins TRBV5-1 to TRBJ1-1; D may be TRBD1 (5 bases). The CDR3 sequence is 13 residues long. V was shortened by 3 bases and J by 6 bases, with 12 bases between the two germline ends. Germline CDR1 reads SGHRS; CDR2 reads YFSETQ. The CDR3 spells CASSSLKGAEAFF. In DNA form, the CDR3 reads TGCGCCAGCAGCTCGTTAAAAGGGGCTGAAGCTTTCTTT.